The 17 T cell receptor beta chains given below trace back to one sample, sequenced in a study of T cells after yellow fever vaccination. TCRdb ran MiXCR on the 5' RACE reads and lists one entry per CDR3 protein. The sample lists about 45,000 distinct CDR3 sequences; about 6.8% were seen once. Sequencing was performed on CD8+ T cells not binding an NS4B(214-222) dextramer, sorted from PBMCs, taken 45 days after the yellow fever booster vaccination. These receptors all come from a man aged 25 to 40 who received the YFV17D yellow fever vaccine.

This clonotype was counted many times. The chain has TRBV7-2 and TRBJ2-7; TRBD1 matches 7 bases. The CDR3 is 16 amino acids. Trimming removed 5 bases from V and 0 bases from J; junction bases left unmatched: 10. Looked up from germline, CDR1 is SGHTA and CDR2 is FQGNSA. The CDR3 bases are TGTGCCAGCAGCCCGGCGACAGGGATCCTCTCCTACGAGCAGTACTTC. Translated, it gives CASSPATGILSYEQYF.

This clonotype was counted at least ten times. This rearrangement joins TRBV12-3 or TRBV12-4 to TRBJ2-1; unclear D gene. The CDR3 totals 12 residues. Trimming stripped 6 bases from V and 8 bases from J, with 11 bases between. CDR3 nucleotide sequence: TGTGCCAGCAGCCCCGCTAGGTATGAGCAGTTCTTC. Translated: CASSPARYEQFF.

This clonotype was picked up many times. The chain uses TRBV20-1 and TRBJ2-5, with 7 nucleotides matching TRBD2. Germline values: CDR1 DFQATT, CDR2 SNEGSKA (reference sequence). The CDR3 has 14 residues. J lost 2 bases, V lost 5 bases, and 8 bases had no gene match. The chain's CDR3 is CSADTPSGQETQYF. CDR3 nucleotides: TGCAGTGCTGACACTCCTAGCGGTCAAGAGACCCAGTACTTC.

At least ten counts were recorded for this clonotype. The genes are TRBV9 and TRBJ2-7; D remains ambiguous. Between the trimmed V and J ends, which lost 0 bases and 3 bases, there was a span of 10 bases. CDR1 is SGDLS and CDR2 is YYNGEE in the germline V gene. The CDR3 extends over 14 amino acids. The CDR3 reads CASSVDEDLYEQYF. The CDR3 region has the DNA TGTGCCAGCAGCGTAGACGAGGATCTCTACGAGCAGTACTTC.

This clonotype was found many times. The chain uses TRBV3-1 and TRBJ2-6; D is ambiguous. V lost 9 bases and J lost 0, with 21 bases in between. Germline V gene sequence: CDR1 LGHDT, CDR2 YNNKEL (reference sequence). The CDR3 loop spans 18 amino acids. CDR3 sequence reads: CASTLFGRANSGANVLTF. CDR3 coding DNA: TGTGCCAGTACCCTTTTCGGTAGGGCTAACTCTGGGGCCAACGTCCTGACTTTC.

There are many counts of this clonotype. This chain joins TRBV20-1 and TRBJ2-3; a possible D gene is TRBD2 (6 bases). The CDR3 spans 13 residues. Germline V gene lookup returns CDR1 DFQATT and CDR2 SNEGSKA (reference sequence). V lost 3 bases to trimming and J lost 4 bases, with 11 bases between them. The CDR3 reads CSASGSRSDTQYF. The CDR3 DNA is TGCAGTGCTAGCGGGAGCAGGTCAGATACGCAGTATTTT.

The chain carries TRBV29-1 and TRBJ2-5; 14 bases fit TRBD2. The V gene's germline CDR1 is SQVTM and CDR2 ANQGSEA. J was trimmed by 4 bases and V by 0 bases; bases with no gene match: 4. This CDR3 contains 16 residues. CDR3 in amino acids: CSVEDQGLAGVETQYF. CDR3 nucleotide sequence: TGCAGCGTTGAAGATCAGGGACTAGCGGGAGTAGAGACCCAGTACTTC.

This clonotype was seen at least ten times. The chain carries TRBV6-2 or TRBV6-3 and TRBJ2-7; D is undetermined. The CDR3 spans 12 residues. V dropped 0 bases and J dropped 5 bases, with 5 bases sitting between them. CDR1 is MNHEY, CDR2 SVGEGT, per germline. The CDR3 here is CASSYSHHEQYF. CDR3 sequence (DNA): TGTGCCAGCAGTTACTCACACCACGAGCAGTACTTC.

This clonotype was seen at least ten times. The V and J genes are TRBV29-1 and TRBJ2-7; the match to TRBD2 covers 8 bases. Germline V lookup: CDR1 SQVTM, CDR2 ANQGSEA. The CDR3 spans 14 residues. Trimming removed 3 bases from V and 1 base from J; junction bases left unmatched: 5. The CDR3 bases are TGCAGCGTTGATGGCGGGGGGAGTTCCTACGAGCAGTACTTC. Its translation: CSVDGGGSSYEQYF.

The chain employs TRBV6-5 and TRBJ2-5; 10 nucleotides agree with TRBD2. The CDR3 runs to 16 residues. V lost 7 bases to trimming and J lost 5 bases; unmatched junction nucleotides: 13. CDR1 MNHEY and CDR2 SVGAGI come from the germline V gene. CDR3 in amino acids: CASTGQREGLGETQYF. The CDR3 nucleotides read TGTGCCAGCACCGGGCAGCGGGAGGGCCTGGGGGAGACCCAGTACTTC.

This clonotype was counted at least ten times. The CDR3 sequence: CASSSAGVSTDTQYF. The CDR3 DNA reads TGTGCCAGCAGTTCAGCGGGAGTAAGCACAGATACGCAGTATTTT. The gene calls are TRBV27 and TRBJ2-3, with TRBD2 matching over 8 bases. The CDR3 spans 15 residues. Germline CDR1 and CDR2: MNHEY and SMNVEV (reference sequence). The junction had 3 bases not matched to a gene; V was cut back by 4 bases and J by 0 bases.

This clonotype was counted many times. The chain is built from TRBV11-2 and TRBJ2-2; D is ambiguous. The V end lost 0 bases, the J end lost 6 bases, and 5 bases lay between the germline ends. This CDR3 region has 13 residues. Germline lookup yields CDR1 SGHAT and CDR2 FQNNGV. The CDR3 DNA sequence: TGTGCCAGCAGCTTAGATTTCTCCGGGGAGCTGTTTTTT. It is translated as CASSLDFSGELFF. Together with reference TRBV11-2 and TRBJ2-2, the CDR3 gives the full variable domain: EAGVAQSPRYKIIEKRQSVAFWCNPISGHATLYWYQQILGQGPKLLIQFQNNGVVDDSQLPKDRFSAERLKGVDSTLKIQPAKLEDSAVYLCASSLDFSGELFFGEGSRLTVL.

In this sample, this clonotype turned up a few times. This chain uses TRBV15 with TRBJ2-1; possible D gene TRBD2, 5 bases. CDR3 size: 14 residues. The V end lost 3 bases, the J end lost 7 bases, and 13 bases lay between the germline ends. Germline values: CDR1 LNHNV, CDR2 YYDKDF (reference sequence). In nucleotides, the CDR3 is TGTGCCACCAGCAGGGCGGACTTAAGGAATGAGCAGTTCTTC. Translating it yields CATSRADLRNEQFF.

This clonotype occurred many times. The gene calls are TRBV19 and TRBJ1-5; D is unclear. V dropped 10 bases and J dropped 0 bases, with 16 bases sitting between them. The CDR3 contains 15 residues. Germline V gives CDR1 LNHDA, CDR2 SQIVND (reference sequence). CDR3 DNA sequence: TGTGCCACCAACCGCGACGGTTATAGCAATCAGCCCCAGCATTTT. It codes for CATNRDGYSNQPQHF.

This clonotype has at least ten counts. The rearrangement joins TRBV11-2 to TRBJ1-5; unclear D gene. Deletions cut 1 base from V and 7 bases from J, with 8 bases between. CDR3 length equals 13 residues. Looked up from germline, CDR1 is SGHAT and CDR2 is FQNNGV. CDR3 sequence reads: CASSLGQEQPQHF. The CDR3 DNA is TGTGCCAGCAGCTTAGGTCAAGAGCAGCCCCAGCATTTT.

Many counts were recorded for this clonotype. This chain links TRBV27 with TRBJ1-1; TRBD1 matches at 10 bases. The V gene end was trimmed by 2 bases and the J gene end by 4 bases; junction bases not matched to a gene: 1. The germline V gene encodes CDR1 MNHEY and CDR2 SMNVEV (reference sequence). The length of the CDR3 is 14 residues. CDR3 nucleotides: TGTGCCAGCAGTTTAGGGACAGGGGTCACTGAAGCTTTCTTT. Amino acid sequence: CASSLGTGVTEAFF.

Ten or more counts support this clonotype. The chain carries TRBV5-6 and TRBJ2-7; D is uncertain. Germline V gene lookup returns CDR1 SGHDT and CDR2 YYEEEE. CDR3 length: 16 amino acids. Trimming took 3 bases from V and 3 from J, leaving 19 bases between them. The DNA for the CDR3 is TGTGCCAGCAGCTCCGTACGAAAGTGGGGTCTCTACGAGCAGTACTTC. As protein: CASSSVRKWGLYEQYF.